What follows are 11 T cell receptor beta chains derived from one specimen sequenced in a study of blood T cells in healthy people across ages. A second roughly 6 to 11 cycle PCR used barcoded and J-beta primers. TCRdb ran MiXCR on the 5' RACE reads and lists one entry per CDR3 protein. The table has about 1.1 million distinct CDR3 sequences, under 40% seen once; the top ten hold roughly 13%. The material sequenced was blood. All receptors derive from a man younger than 35 in good health.

The CDR3 loop is CASSFNRLGGYTF. The CDR3 DNA reads as TGTGCCAGCAGTTTCAACAGGTTAGGCGGCTACACCTTC. This chain uses TRBV12-3 or TRBV12-4 with TRBJ1-2; tentatively, D is TRBD1 (5 bases). CDR3 size: 13 residues. V lost 3 bases and J lost 8, with 13 bases in between.

This clonotype appeared a few times. The chain has TRBV14 and TRBJ2-5, with D tentatively TRBD2 (6 bases). The CDR3 is made up of 14 amino acids. Germline assignment: CDR1 SGHDN and CDR2 FVKESK. Trimming took off 4 bases at V and 4 bases at J, with 13 bases between the two ends. CDR3: CASSPAGRRETQYF. The CDR3 DNA follows: TGTGCCAGCAGCCCGGCAGGGAGGCGAGAGACCCAGTACTTC.

This chain joins TRBV20-1 and TRBJ2-6; D gene ambiguous. This CDR3 contains 15 residues. The ends were cut back, 0 bases at V and 2 bases at J, with 8 bases in the middle. Germline CDR1 is DFQATT and CDR2 is SNEGSKA (reference sequence). CDR3 amino acids: CSARDLAAGANVLTF. In DNA form, the CDR3 reads TGCAGTGCTAGAGATTTGGCAGCTGGGGCCAACGTCCTGACTTTC.

This chain joins TRBV29-1 and TRBJ1-2, with D unresolved. The CDR3 runs 13 residues. Germline CDR1 and CDR2: SQVTM and ANQGSEA. Trimming removed 0 bases from V and 2 bases from J, with 7 bases in between. The DNA for the CDR3 is TGCAGCGTTGAAGATGCGGCAAACTATGGCTACACCTTC. Translated: CSVEDAANYGYTF.

The chain is built from TRBV6-5 and TRBJ1-5; tentative D call: TRBD1 (5 bases). V dropped 4 bases and J dropped 3 bases, with 13 bases sitting between them. The CDR3 sequence is 15 residues long. The germline CDR1 and CDR2 sequences are MNHEY and SVGAGI. The CDR3 DNA sequence: TGTGCCAGCAGTTCCACGATGGGGGTCAATCAGCCCCAGCATTTT. It specifies CASSSTMGVNQPQHF.

This clonotype was seen many times. The chain is built from TRBV3-1 and TRBJ1-2, with D unresolved. V was clipped by 1 base and J by 7 bases, with 4 bases between them. Germline V gene data show CDR1 as LGHDT and CDR2 as YNNKEL (reference sequence). The CDR3 is made up of 11 amino acids. DNA of the CDR3: TGTGCCAGCAGCCAAGGGGGTGGCTACACCTTC. This sequence encodes CASSQGGGYTF.

The chain uses TRBV5-1 and TRBJ2-3; D uncertain. This CDR3 spans 13 amino acids. V gave up 0 bases and J gave up 7 bases, with 9 bases separating them. The germline gives CDR1 SGHRS, CDR2 YFSETQ. CDR3 DNA sequence: TGCGCCAGCAGCTTGGAAAGCCTCCATACGCAGTATTTT. It codes for CASSLESLHTQYF. The whole variable domain, filled in from reference TRBV5-1 and TRBJ2-3, reads KAGVTQTPRYLIKTRGQQVTLSCSPISGHRSVSWYQQTPGQGLQFLFEYFSETQRNKGNFPGRFSGRQFSNSRSEMNVSTLELGDSALYLCASSLESLHTQYFGPGTRLTVL.

The chain carries TRBV11-2 and TRBJ2-2; the match to TRBD2 covers 12 bases. The trim removed 2 bases at V and 3 bases at J, leaving 16 bases unmatched. CDR1 and CDR2 from the germline V gene are SGHAT and FQNNGV. CDR3 length: 21 residues. This chain's CDR3 is CASSLSATSGGPRRYTGELFF. CDR3 DNA: TGTGCCAGCAGCTTATCTGCGACTAGCGGGGGCCCGCGAAGGTACACCGGGGAGCTGTTTTTT.

This clonotype was detected ten times or more. CDR3 residues: CSVEVFTYEQYF. In DNA form, the CDR3 reads TGCAGCGTTGAGGTATTTACCTACGAGCAGTACTTC. The chain uses TRBV29-1 and TRBJ2-7; D is unclear. CDR1 is SQVTM, CDR2 ANQGSEA, per germline. V dropped 3 bases and J dropped 2 bases, with 8 bases sitting between them. CDR3 size: 12 residues.

CDR3 residues: CASSWDPGQTTEAFF. In DNA form, the CDR3 reads TGTGCCAGCAGTTGGGATCCGGGACAGACCACTGAAGCTTTCTTT. The rearrangement links TRBV6-5 to TRBJ1-1; 7 bases align to TRBD1. In germline, CDR1 is MNHEY, CDR2 SVGAGI. With V trimmed by 4 bases and J by 4 bases, 9 bases remained unmatched. The CDR3 sequence is 15 residues long.

The V gene is TRBV28, the J gene TRBJ1-1, with 8 nucleotides matching TRBD1. In germline, CDR1 is MDHEN, CDR2 SYDVKM. The CDR3 covers 14 residues. V gave up 2 bases and J gave up 7 bases; unmatched junction bases: 6. The DNA of the CDR3 is TGTGCCAGCAGTTTACCCGAAACAGGGGGTGAAGCTTTCTTT. Amino acids: CASSLPETGGEAFF.